This record concerns one T cell receptor beta chain sequence. This sample stems from a study of T cell clones after liver transplantation. The CDR3 has 13 residues. Per the germline V gene, CDR1 is SGHTA and CDR2 is FQGTGA. V was pared by 2 bases and J by 9 bases, with 14 bases between. TCRdb's table, derived via immunoSEQ multiplex PCR, lists solely in-frame clones and lacks some. The sample records about 80,000 clones, over 80% being singletons. V usage is TRBV7-3 and J usage is TRBJ2-7; D is ambiguous. This TCR was sampled from a human patient who received a liver transplant. Some T cells may originate from the graft donor. The sequenced sample was CD4+ T cells from blood, obtained around 42 months after liver transplant. The CDR3 region has the DNA TGTGCCAGCAGCTTACAGGACGCGGCCGGGCAGTACTTC. Protein product: CASSLQDAAGQYF.